This record covers a single T cell receptor (beta chain). The sample belongs to a study of CD8 T cells in Susac syndrome. The ends were cut back, 3 bases at V and 3 bases at J, with 9 bases in the middle. Germline V gene lookup returns CDR1 DFQATT and CDR2 SNEGSKA (reference sequence). The CDR3 covers 12 residues. It was negative isolation that provided the CD8+ and CD4+ T cells, whereas TEMRA cells were enriched by FACS. Random hexamers were used to reverse transcribe 0.5 to 1 ug of RNA. TCRdb reanalysed the immunoSEQ multiplex PCR reads using MiXCR and keeps one entry per CDR3 protein. The sample shows fewer than 90,000 distinct CDR3 sequences, about 93% of them seen only once.

The V gene is TRBV20-1, the J gene TRBJ2-7; D may be TRBD1 (5 bases). The sample taken for sequencing was CD8+ T cells from PBMCs. This clonotype was sampled from a human donor with Susac syndrome. In DNA, the CDR3 is TGCAGTGCTAGTCTGCAGGGCTACGAGCAGTACTTC. Translating it yields CSASLQGYEQYF.